The 18 T cell receptor beta chains below all came from one sample that was sequenced in a study of preoperative IRX-2 immunotherapy in early breast cancer (dated by TCRdb to the late 2010s). The library was made by the immunoSEQ multiplex PCR assay. Imported from immuneACCESS, the table was reduced by TCRdb to in-frame sequences with V and J called. These copies leave out some clones; in studies compared against another copy, an unresolved V gene accounts for under half, and the cause of the remainder is not known. The sample yields some 99,000 clones; roughly 90% were counted once. Around 2.1% of the sample rests with the top ten. The sample's treatment or condition label, decoded: preoperative locoregional IRX-2 cytokine immunotherapy. Sequencing was performed on tumor tissue, taken after IRX-2 immunotherapy. These receptors came from a human donor with breast cancer.

This chain uses TRBV12-5 with TRBJ1-3, with D uncertain. CDR3 size: 14 residues. V shed 1 base and J shed 4 bases, with 8 bases lying between them. The germline gives CDR1 LGHNT, CDR2 FRNRAP. CDR3: CASGLGTFGNTIYF. DNA for the CDR3: TGTGCTAGTGGTTTGGGGACGTTCGGAAACACCATATATTTT.

The CDR3 sequence: CASGDRAQETQYF. CDR3 bases: TGTGCCAGTGGTGACAGGGCCCAAGAGACCCAGTACTTC. The rearrangement joins TRBV19 to TRBJ2-5; TRBD1 agrees at 7 bases. CDR1 is LNHDA, CDR2 SQIVND, per germline (reference sequence). The J segment lost 1 base and the V segment lost 8 bases, leaving 4 bases of the junction unmatched. The CDR3 runs 13 residues.

CDR3 amino acids: CASSYQVNTGELFF. The DNA for the CDR3 is TGTGCCAGCAGTTACCAGGTGAACACCGGGGAGCTGTTTTTT. The rearrangement uses TRBV6-8 and TRBJ2-2, with D unclear. From germline, CDR1 is MNHGY and CDR2 SAAAGT. V lost 2 bases and J 1 base, leaving 5 bases between the germline ends. The CDR3 sequence is 14 residues long.

V is TRBV18 and J is TRBJ2-1; 8 nucleotides agree with TRBD1. Germline V gene sequence: CDR1 KGHSH, CDR2 LQKENI. CDR3 length equals 15 residues. J was trimmed by 1 base and V by 3 bases; bases with no gene match: 2. Here the CDR3 reads CASSPGQGSYNEQFF. The CDR3 nucleotides read TGTGCCAGCTCACCCGGACAGGGATCCTACAATGAGCAGTTCTTC.

This clone was counted once. V usage is TRBV9 and J usage is TRBJ2-1; TRBD1 aligns across 11 bases. The V gene end was trimmed by 4 bases and the J gene end by 1 base; junction bases not matched to a gene: 19. This CDR3 has 21 amino acids. Germline loops: CDR1 SGDLS, CDR2 YYNGEE. The chain's CDR3 is CASSTRADRGPVIRSYNEQFF. In DNA form, the CDR3 reads TGTGCCAGCAGCACCAGAGCGGACAGGGGGCCAGTGATTAGGTCCTACAATGAGCAGTTCTTC.

This chain connects TRBV7-1 to TRBJ2-3; D is unclear. TRBV7-1 is recorded as an ORF, its role being uncertain. Between the trimmed V and J ends, which lost 5 bases and 0 bases, there was a span of 15 bases. This CDR3 has 16 residues. The CDR3 DNA reads TGTGCCAGCAGCAAGGGTCTACACCCGAGCACAGATACGCAGTATTTT. It encodes CASSKGLHPSTDTQYF.

This clone was found a few times. J is TRBJ1-2 and V is TRBV19; tentatively, D is TRBD1 (6 bases). The V and J ends lost 4 bases and 5 bases respectively, with 8 bases between them. CDR3 length: 12 amino acids. CDR1 is LNHDA and CDR2 is SQIVND in the germline V gene (reference sequence). CDR3 in amino acids: CASSRQAYGYTF. CDR3 coding DNA: TGTGCCAGTAGTAGACAGGCGTATGGCTACACCTTC.

CDR3 region: CASSLVQGGFLAFF. DNA of the CDR3: TGTGCCAGCAGCTTAGTCCAGGGAGGTTTTTTAGCTTTCTTT. The rearrangement links TRBV7-4 to TRBJ1-1; the D gene is possibly TRBD1 (5 bases). The germline CDR1 and CDR2 sequences are SGHVT and SQSDAQ. The CDR3 runs to 14 residues. V lost 1 base to trimming and J lost 10 bases, with 16 bases between them.

The chain employs TRBV5-1 and TRBJ2-7; unclear D gene. V lost 0 bases, J lost 2 bases, and 21 bases lay in between. The CDR3 spans 18 residues. Per the germline V gene, CDR1 is SGHRS and CDR2 is YFSETQ. CDR3 nucleotide sequence: TGCGCCAGCAGCTTGGCCTCCGGCATGGGCGGCGGAGCCTACGAGCAGTACTTC. Protein: CASSLASGMGGGAYEQYF.

The chain carries TRBV6-8 and TRBJ2-2; possible D gene TRBD1, 6 bases. The V and J ends lost 2 bases and 1 base respectively, with 8 bases between them. This CDR3 has 15 amino acids. Germline V gene sequence: CDR1 MNHGY, CDR2 SAAAGT. CDR3 coding DNA: TGTGCCAGCAGTTACATACAGGGGAACACCGGGGAGCTGTTTTTT. Translating gives CASSYIQGNTGELFF.

This clone was observed a single time. This chain uses TRBV6-1 with TRBJ1-5; D call uncertain. CDR1 and CDR2 from the germline V gene are MNHNS and SASEGT. The V end was cut by 1 base, the J end by 2 bases, with 9 bases between. This CDR3 has 15 residues. The CDR3 spells CASSEVLGGNQPQHF. The CDR3 DNA reads as TGTGCCAGCAGTGAAGTCCTGGGAGGCAATCAGCCCCAGCATTTT.

The gene calls are TRBV11-3 and TRBJ2-5, with 7 bases that match TRBD2. CDR3 length: 16 residues. J gave up 7 bases and V 5 bases, and 16 bases lay outside the gene matches. Germline V gene data show CDR1 as SGHNT and CDR2 as YENEEA. The CDR3 nucleotides are TGTGCCAGCAGCCCTGGGGCTAGCGGCCATAGGGGGACCCAGTACTTC. Residues: CASSPGASGHRGTQYF. Drawing the rest from reference TRBV11-3 and TRBJ2-5, the complete variable domain is EAGVVQSPRYKIIEKKQPVAFWCNPISGHNTLYWYLQNLGQGPELLIRYENEEAVDDSQLPKDRFSAERLKGVDSTLKIQPAELGDSAVYLCASSPGASGHRGTQYFGPGTRLLVL.

The chain couples TRBV19 to TRBJ2-7, with TRBD2 identical over 12 bases. CDR1 and CDR2 from the germline V gene are LNHDA and SQIVND (reference sequence). The CDR3 runs to 16 residues. After removal of 3 bases from V and 6 bases from J, the junction contained 9 bases not matched to a gene. The CDR3 is CASSIGLAGGMLEQYF. Here the CDR3 DNA reads TGTGCCAGTAGTATCGGGCTAGCGGGAGGGATGCTCGAGCAGTACTTC.

The chain links TRBV18 to TRBJ2-3; unclear D gene. Germline CDR1 is KGHSH and CDR2 is LQKENI. This CDR3 spans 13 amino acids. Deletions cut 0 bases from V and 5 bases from J, with 6 bases between. In DNA form, the CDR3 reads TGTGCCAGCTCACCACCAGATTTAGATACGCAGTATTTT. It encodes CASSPPDLDTQYF.

The rearrangement links TRBV19 to TRBJ2-1, with 9 nucleotides matching TRBD1. Looked up from germline, CDR1 is LNHDA and CDR2 is SQIVND (reference sequence). The CDR3 sequence is 16 residues long. Trimming cost V 6 bases and J 8 bases; bases outside gene matches: 14. CDR3 in amino acids: CASSRKGQGFLDEQFF. For the CDR3, the DNA is TGTGCCAGTAGCCGGAAGGGACAGGGATTTCTGGATGAGCAGTTCTTC.

This sequence joins TRBV7-1 and TRBJ2-6, with unresolved D. TRBV7-1 is assigned to the ORF class and has an uncertain function. V was trimmed by 5 bases and J by 0 bases, leaving 20 bases between them. The CDR3 extends over 19 amino acids. As DNA, the CDR3 is TGTGCCAGCAGCCCAGGATTGATTTTTATCACCTCTGGGGCCAACGTCCTGACTTTC. As protein: CASSPGLIFITSGANVLTF.

The rearrangement uses TRBV9 and TRBJ1-1; tentative D call: TRBD1 (5 bases). Germline lookup yields CDR1 SGDLS and CDR2 YYNGEE. Trimming left V 5 bases short and J 5 bases short, with 16 bases between. CDR3 length: 14 residues. CDR3 amino acids: CASSEDQGRTEAFF. The DNA of the CDR3 is TGTGCCAGCAGTGAAGATCAGGGACGAACTGAAGCTTTCTTT.

CDR3 nucleotide sequence: TGTGCCAGCAGCGAACTACTGCGTAATAAATCCTACGAGCAGTACTTC. Translated, it gives CASSELLRNKSYEQYF. The chain has TRBV14 and TRBJ2-7, with D hard to call. The germline V gene encodes CDR1 SGHDN and CDR2 FVKESK. V was clipped by 5 bases and J by 1 base, with 18 bases between them. The CDR3 covers 16 residues. Supplemented by reference TRBV14 and TRBJ2-7, the full variable domain reads EAGVTQFPSHSVIEKGQTVTLRCDPISGHDNLYWYRRVMGKEIKFLLHFVKESKQDESGMPNNRFLAERTGGTYSTLKVQPAELEDSGVYFCASSELLRNKSYEQYFGPGTRLTVT.